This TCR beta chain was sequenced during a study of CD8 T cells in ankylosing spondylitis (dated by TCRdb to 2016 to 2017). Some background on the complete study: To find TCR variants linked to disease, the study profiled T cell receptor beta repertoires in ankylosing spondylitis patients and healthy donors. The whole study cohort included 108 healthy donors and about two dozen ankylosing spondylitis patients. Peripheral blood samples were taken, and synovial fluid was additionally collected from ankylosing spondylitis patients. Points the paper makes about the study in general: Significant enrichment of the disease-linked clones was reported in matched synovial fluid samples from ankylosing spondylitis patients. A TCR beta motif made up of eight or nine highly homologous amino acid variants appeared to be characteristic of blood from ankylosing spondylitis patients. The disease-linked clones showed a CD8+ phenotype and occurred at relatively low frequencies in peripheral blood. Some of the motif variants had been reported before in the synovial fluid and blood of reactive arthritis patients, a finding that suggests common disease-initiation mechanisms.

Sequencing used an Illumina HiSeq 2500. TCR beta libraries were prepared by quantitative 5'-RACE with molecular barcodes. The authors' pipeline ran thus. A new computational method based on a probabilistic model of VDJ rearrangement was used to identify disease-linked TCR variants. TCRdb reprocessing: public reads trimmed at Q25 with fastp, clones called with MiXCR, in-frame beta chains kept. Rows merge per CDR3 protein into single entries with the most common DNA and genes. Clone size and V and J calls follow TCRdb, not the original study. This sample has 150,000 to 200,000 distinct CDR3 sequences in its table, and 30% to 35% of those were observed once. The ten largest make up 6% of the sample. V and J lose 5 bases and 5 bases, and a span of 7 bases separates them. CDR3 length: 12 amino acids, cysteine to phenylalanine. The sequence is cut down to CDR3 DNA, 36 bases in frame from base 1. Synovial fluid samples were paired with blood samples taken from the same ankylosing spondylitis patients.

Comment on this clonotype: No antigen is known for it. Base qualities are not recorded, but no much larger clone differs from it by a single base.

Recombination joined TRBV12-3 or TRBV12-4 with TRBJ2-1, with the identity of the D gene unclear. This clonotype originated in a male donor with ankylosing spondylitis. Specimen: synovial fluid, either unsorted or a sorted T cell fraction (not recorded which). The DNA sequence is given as TGTGCCAGCAGTGCCCGAGACAATGAGCAGTTCTTC. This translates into CASSARDNEQFF.